This is a list of T cell receptor beta chains from one sample in a study of blood T cell repertoires in COVID-19. Produced via immunoSEQ multiplex PCR; TCRdb's table is partial and in-frame only. The sample holds about 130,000 clones, approximately 86% seen once. Sequencing was done on a sample of peripheral blood. Receptor source: a woman aged 70-85 years with COVID-19, enrolled during active disease. The CDR3 runs from the conserved cysteine through the conserved F or W. The D gene is left open where the match is weak. The size field is filled for only some rows; it gives once, few, many or a size class.

v_call: TRBV5-1
j_call: TRBJ2-2
d_call: TRBD1
clone_size: -
cdr3_aa: CASSLEDRGGSTGELFF
cdr3_nt: TGCGCCAGCAGCTTGGAGGACAGGGGCGGTAGCACCGGGGAGCTGTTTTTT

v_call: TRBV3-1/TRBV3-2
j_call: TRBJ2-5
d_call: TRBD2
clone_size: -
cdr3_aa: CASSRRTSGGGETQYF
cdr3_nt: TGTGCCAGCAGCCGGAGGACTAGCGGGGGTGGGGAGACCCAGTACTTC

v_call: TRBV30
j_call: TRBJ1-2
d_call: -
clone_size: -
cdr3_aa: CAWSVNRLGDGYTF
cdr3_nt: TGTGCCTGGAGTGTAAACCGGTTGGGAGATGGCTACACCTTC

v_call: TRBV11-3
j_call: TRBJ1-6
d_call: -
clone_size: -
cdr3_aa: CASSLSLNSPLHF
cdr3_nt: TGTGCCAGCAGCTTAAGCCTAAATTCACCCCTCCACTTT

v_call: TRBV2
j_call: TRBJ1-2
d_call: -
clone_size: -
cdr3_aa: CASVGGNYGYTF
cdr3_nt: TGTGCCAGCGTAGGAGGCAACTATGGCTACACCTTC

v_call: TRBV5-1
j_call: TRBJ2-7
d_call: -
clone_size: -
cdr3_aa: CASSPEGSYYEQYF
cdr3_nt: TGCGCCAGCAGCCCGGAGGGCAGTTACTACGAGCAGTACTTC

v_call: TRBV5-6
j_call: TRBJ2-2
d_call: -
clone_size: -
cdr3_aa: CASSLTRNTGELFF
cdr3_nt: TGTGCCAGCAGCTTGACCAGGAACACCGGGGAGCTGTTTTTT

v_call: TRBV3-1/TRBV3-2
j_call: TRBJ2-7
d_call: -
clone_size: once
cdr3_aa: CASSQAGEQYF
cdr3_nt: TGTGCCAGCAGCCAAGCGGGGGAGCAGTACTTC

v_call: TRBV11-2
j_call: TRBJ1-2
d_call: -
clone_size: few
cdr3_aa: CASSLDGVGSAYGYTF
cdr3_nt: TGTGCCAGCAGCTTAGATGGAGTCGGCAGCGCGTATGGCTACACCTTC

v_call: TRBV30
j_call: TRBJ2-1
d_call: TRBD2
clone_size: -
cdr3_aa: CAWSVSSGGYNEQFF
cdr3_nt: TGTGCCTGGAGTGTCTCTAGCGGGGGCTACAATGAGCAGTTCTTC

v_call: TRBV21-1
j_call: TRBJ1-4
d_call: -
clone_size: -
cdr3_aa: CASSKVGTGRTNEKLFF
cdr3_nt: TGTGCCAGCAGCAAAGTAGGGACAGGGAGAACTAATGAAAAACTGTTTTTT

v_call: TRBV7-9
j_call: TRBJ1-2
d_call: TRBD1
clone_size: -
cdr3_aa: CASNHRDRAGGYTF
cdr3_nt: TGTGCCAGCAACCACCGGGACAGGGCAGGCGGCTACACCTTC

v_call: TRBV10-3
j_call: TRBJ1-2
d_call: TRBD1
clone_size: once
cdr3_aa: CAISRQGEGNYGYTF
cdr3_nt: TGTGCCATCAGTAGACAGGGGGAAGGGAACTATGGCTACACCTTC

v_call: TRBV19
j_call: TRBJ1-2
d_call: -
clone_size: -
cdr3_aa: CASSIDVGGIYGYTF
cdr3_nt: TGTGCCAGTAGTATAGATGTGGGGGGTATCTATGGCTACACCTTC

v_call: TRBV2
j_call: TRBJ1-5
d_call: -
clone_size: -
cdr3_aa: CASTPQMNQPQHF
cdr3_nt: TGTGCCAGCACCCCACAGATGAATCAGCCCCAGCATTTT

v_call: TRBV18
j_call: TRBJ1-6
d_call: -
clone_size: -
cdr3_aa: CASSPLLDSPLHF
cdr3_nt: TGTGCCAGCTCACCCCTCCTAGATTCACCCCTCCACTTT

v_call: TRBV6-5
j_call: TRBJ2-2
d_call: -
clone_size: -
cdr3_aa: CASRTTVSGELFF
cdr3_nt: TGTGCCAGCAGGACGACAGTTTCCGGGGAGCTGTTTTTT

v_call: TRBV9
j_call: TRBJ1-6
d_call: -
clone_size: few
cdr3_aa: CASTRGLRISPLHF
cdr3_nt: TGTGCCAGCACCAGGGGTTTGCGAATTTCACCCCTCCACTTT

v_call: TRBV2
j_call: TRBJ2-7
d_call: -
clone_size: few
cdr3_aa: CASRVREVGQYF
cdr3_nt: TGTGCCAGCAGAGTCCGCGAGGTTGGGCAGTACTTC

v_call: TRBV4-2
j_call: TRBJ1-4
d_call: TRBD1
clone_size: -
cdr3_aa: CASSPLRTGGGEKLFF
cdr3_nt: TGTGCCAGCAGCCCCCTACGGACAGGGGGCGGCGAAAAACTGTTTTTT

v_call: TRBV5-1
j_call: TRBJ1-1
d_call: -
clone_size: -
cdr3_aa: CASSPRGGLGEAFF
cdr3_nt: TGCGCCAGCAGCCCGCGGGGGGGGCTAGGTGAAGCTTTCTTT

v_call: TRBV5-1
j_call: TRBJ1-4
d_call: -
clone_size: -
cdr3_aa: CASSGGRGSTNEKLFF
cdr3_nt: TGCGCCAGCAGCGGGGGCAGGGGTTCTACTAATGAAAAACTGTTTTTT

v_call: TRBV6-1
j_call: TRBJ1-2
d_call: -
clone_size: few
cdr3_aa: CASSESFATANYGYTF
cdr3_nt: TGTGCCAGCAGTGAATCCTTCGCCACGGCTAACTATGGCTACACCTTC

v_call: TRBV19
j_call: TRBJ1-2
d_call: -
clone_size: -
cdr3_aa: CASSISSGTPGGYTF
cdr3_nt: TGTGCCAGTAGTATTTCGTCAGGGACTCCGGGGGGCTACACCTTC

v_call: TRBV3-1/TRBV3-2
j_call: TRBJ1-1
d_call: -
clone_size: -
cdr3_aa: CASSPGTEAFF
cdr3_nt: TGTGCCAGCAGCCCGGGCACTGAAGCTTTCTTT

v_call: TRBV2
j_call: TRBJ2-1
d_call: -
clone_size: once
cdr3_aa: CASQFFQGRQFF
cdr3_nt: TGTGCCAGCCAATTTTTCCAGGGCAGGCAGTTCTTC

v_call: TRBV5-6
j_call: TRBJ2-1
d_call: TRBD1
clone_size: -
cdr3_aa: CASSLAGTGRYNEQFF
cdr3_nt: TGTGCCAGCAGCTTAGCCGGGACAGGACGCTACAATGAGCAGTTCTTC